What follows are 28 T cell receptor beta chains derived from one specimen sequenced in a study of beta chain features in type 1 diabetes. Reverse transcription of all isolated RNA meant that expressed TCRB transcripts were sequenced. Data came from immunoSEQ multiplex PCR; TCRdb stores just in-frame clones and leaves some out. The sample yields about 450,000 clones, about 10% seen once. Sequences were obtained from naive CD4+ T cells from blood. These receptors were taken from a woman aged 18-29 years in good health.

The rearrangement uses TRBV7-6 and TRBJ2-3; tentatively, D is TRBD1 (5 bases). V was shortened by 1 base and J by 3 bases, with 11 bases between the two germline ends. Germline assignment: CDR1 SGHVS and CDR2 FNYEAQ. CDR3 length: 15 residues. The chain's CDR3 is CASSLDGAGTDTQYF. CDR3 nucleotide sequence: TGTGCCAGCAGCTTAGATGGGGCCGGGACAGATACGCAGTATTTT.

This clone has only a few counts. The chain is built from TRBV7-9 and TRBJ2-4; perhaps TRBD1 as D (5 bases). V was trimmed by 1 base and J by 2 bases, leaving 18 bases between them. CDR1 and CDR2 (germline): SEHNR, FQNEAQ (reference sequence). This CDR3 comprises 18 residues. CDR3 sequence reads: CASSLGLARVGTKNIQYF. CDR3 coding DNA: TGTGCCAGCAGCTTAGGTCTTGCCAGGGTTGGAACCAAAAACATTCAGTACTTC.

This clone was recorded a few times. V and J are TRBV6-1 and TRBJ2-4, with a possible D match to TRBD2 (6 bases). The germline V gene encodes CDR1 MNHNS and CDR2 SASEGT. The CDR3 runs to 16 residues. V shed 4 bases and J shed 2 bases, with 15 bases lying between them. CDR3 sequence: CASSGTTRLTKNIQYF. The CDR3 DNA follows: TGTGCCAGCAGTGGGACGACTAGGCTTACCAAAAACATTCAGTACTTC.

Only a few counts were recorded for this clone. This chain joins TRBV7-3 and TRBJ2-1; 15 nucleotides line up with TRBD2. This CDR3 is 17 amino acids long. Germline CDR1 SGHTA, CDR2 FQGTGA. Unmatched junction bases numbered 6, after V lost 5 bases and J lost 4 bases. CDR3 sequence (DNA): TGTGCCAGCAGCCCAAAGGGACTAGCGGGAGGTTACAATGAGCAGTTCTTC. Protein sequence: CASSPKGLAGGYNEQFF.

This clone was detected only a few times. The V call is TRBV5-6, the J call TRBJ1-1; no clear D. The CDR3 spans 12 residues. From germline, CDR1 is SGHDT and CDR2 YYEEEE. V lost 1 base, J lost 6 bases, and 7 bases lay in between. CDR3 sequence (DNA): TGTGCCAGCAGCTTGTTGACACCTGAAGCTTTCTTT. It translates to CASSLLTPEAFF. Complete variable domain (other parts from reference TRBV5-6 and TRBJ1-1): DAGVTQSPTHLIKTRGQQVTLRCSPKSGHDTVSWYQQALGQGPQFIFQYYEEEERQRGNFPDRFSGHQFPNYSSELNVNALLLGDSALYLCASSLLTPEAFFGQGTRLTVV.

This clone occurred a few times. This chain links TRBV9 with TRBJ1-2; D gene unclear. Germline CDR1 SGDLS, CDR2 YYNGEE. Trimming shortened V by 4 bases and J by 5 bases, and 12 bases separated the two germline ends. The CDR3 is 13 amino acids. CDR3 region: CASSPRTEYGYTF. As DNA, the CDR3 is TGTGCCAGCAGCCCGCGGACGGAGTATGGCTACACCTTC.

This clone was observed a handful of times. The chain links TRBV5-1 to TRBJ2-3; the D gene is possibly TRBD1 (6 bases). Trimming removed 1 base at V and 2 bases at J, with 11 bases between. The CDR3 covers 15 residues. Germline V gene lookup returns CDR1 SGHRS and CDR2 YFSETQ. CDR3 protein: CASSLRQADTDTQYF. In DNA form, the CDR3 reads TGCGCCAGCAGCTTGAGACAGGCCGACACAGATACGCAGTATTTT.

The chain has TRBV9 and TRBJ2-3, with D possibly matching TRBD2 (5 bases). V lost 0 bases and J lost 4, with 12 bases in between. From germline, CDR1 is SGDLS and CDR2 YYNGEE. CDR3 size: 15 residues. CDR3 sequence (DNA): TGTGCCAGCAGCGTAGGTCCTAGCCCCCCAGATACGCAGTATTTT. It yields the protein CASSVGPSPPDTQYF. The full variable domain, in which reference TRBV9 and TRBJ2-3 provide the parts outside the CDR3, is DSGVTQTPKHLITATGQRVTLRCSPRSGDLSVYWYQQSLDQGLQFLIQYYNGEERAKGNILERFSAQQFPDLHSELNLSSLELGDSALYFCASSVGPSPPDTQYFGPGTRLTVL.

The rearrangement joins TRBV28 to TRBJ2-1; D not resolved. V lost 2 bases to trimming and J lost 9 bases, with 8 bases between them. CDR3 length equals 12 residues. Germline CDR1 and CDR2: MDHEN and SYDVKM. The CDR3 DNA sequence: TGTGCCAGCAGTTTAGGGTTCGGTGAGCAGTTCTTC. Protein product: CASSLGFGEQFF.

The chain carries TRBV7-2 and TRBJ2-5; D is unresolved. Trimming cost V 5 bases and J 2 bases, with 3 bases left between them. The CDR3 has 11 residues. In germline, CDR1 is SGHTA, CDR2 FQGNSA. CDR3 protein: CASSQQETQYF. Here the CDR3 DNA reads TGTGCCAGCAGCCAACAAGAGACCCAGTACTTC.

The chain has TRBV7-9 and TRBJ2-7; possible D gene TRBD2, 7 bases. Between the trimmed V and J ends, which lost 2 bases and 0 bases, there was a span of 14 bases. This CDR3 comprises 16 residues. Germline V gene data show CDR1 as SEHNR and CDR2 as FQNEAQ (reference sequence). The CDR3 spells CASSLPERDNSYEQYF. The CDR3 region has the DNA TGTGCCAGCAGCTTACCGGAGCGGGACAACTCCTACGAGCAGTACTTC.

This chain's CDR3 is CASSAGQVDTQYF. The CDR3 bases are TGTGCCAGCAGCGCCGGACAGGTAGATACGCAGTATTTT. The chain combines TRBV9 with TRBJ2-3; TRBD1 aligns across 7 bases. The junction had 3 bases not matched to a gene; V was cut back by 3 bases and J by 5 bases. Per germline, CDR1 SGDLS and CDR2 YYNGEE. The CDR3 extends over 13 amino acids. The whole variable domain, filled in from reference TRBV9 and TRBJ2-3, reads DSGVTQTPKHLITATGQRVTLRCSPRSGDLSVYWYQQSLDQGLQFLIQYYNGEERAKGNILERFSAQQFPDLHSELNLSSLELGDSALYFCASSAGQVDTQYFGPGTRLTVL.

There are a few counts of this clone. The V and J genes are TRBV29-1 and TRBJ2-3, with a tentative D call TRBD1 (6 bases). The CDR3 covers 14 residues. Germline loops: CDR1 SQVTM, CDR2 ANQGSEA. Trimming stripped 4 bases from V and 0 bases from J, with 11 bases between. The CDR3 DNA is TGCAGCGTTGGGTACAGGGCGAGCACAGATACGCAGTATTTT. It yields the protein CSVGYRASTDTQYF.

This clone was seen only a few times. V is TRBV7-2 and J is TRBJ2-4; D gene ambiguous. CDR3 length: 14 residues. The ends were cut back, 5 bases at V and 1 base at J, with 9 bases in the middle. Germline CDR1 is SGHTA and CDR2 is FQGNSA. CDR3: CASSPRKAKNIQYF. Here the CDR3 DNA reads TGTGCCAGCAGCCCAAGGAAGGCCAAAAACATTCAGTACTTC.

This clone was counted only a few times. CDR3 DNA sequence: TGCGCCAGCAGCTCATGGACAGAATCCTCCTACAATGAGCAGTTCTTC. Protein product: CASSSWTESSYNEQFF. The chain combines TRBV5-1 with TRBJ2-1; TRBD1 might be the D (6 bases). V lost 3 bases, J lost 0 bases, and 13 bases lay in between. CDR1 and CDR2 from the germline V gene are SGHRS and YFSETQ. The CDR3 runs to 16 residues.

This clone was counted only a few times. V is TRBV7-8 and J is TRBJ2-1; 8 bases fit TRBD2. This CDR3 is 16 amino acids long. V lost 4 bases and J lost 5; bases outside the gene matches: 10. The germline CDR1 and CDR2 sequences are SGHVS and FQNEAQ. CDR3 sequence reads: CASSSMWLAGDNEQFF. CDR3 sequence (DNA): TGTGCCAGCAGCTCAATGTGGCTAGCGGGCGACAATGAGCAGTTCTTC.

The gene calls are TRBV2 and TRBJ2-4; possibly TRBD1 or TRBD2 for D (5 bases each). This CDR3 region has 14 residues. Trimming took off 7 bases at V and 8 bases at J, with 18 bases between the two ends. Per germline, CDR1 SNHLY and CDR2 FYNNEI. The CDR3 nucleotides read TGTGCCAGCACTAAACAGGATGGGAGTCACATTCAGTACTTC. This translates into CASTKQDGSHIQYF.

DNA for the CDR3: TGTGCCAGCAGCCTGGAGCGGCGGGCCTACGAGCAGTACTTC. Translated, it gives CASSLERRAYEQYF. The chain is built from TRBV7-2 and TRBJ2-7, with a weak D call TRBD2 (5 bases). The germline V gene has CDR1 SGHTA and CDR2 FQGNSA. Trimming cost V 5 bases and J 2 bases, with 13 bases left between them. The CDR3 is made up of 14 amino acids. Drawing the rest from reference TRBV7-2 and TRBJ2-7, the complete variable domain is GAGVSQSPSNKVTEKGKDVELRCDPISGHTALYWYRQSLGQGLEFLIYFQGNSAPDKSGLPSDRFSAERTGGSVSTLTIQRTQQEDSAVYLCASSLERRAYEQYFGPGTRLTVT.

This clone has a handful of counts. The chain joins TRBV10-3 to TRBJ2-3; 8 positions agree with TRBD1. The CDR3 runs 15 residues. The V segment lost 3 bases and the J segment 2 bases; nucleotides outside the gene matches: 4. Germline V lookup: CDR1 ENHRY, CDR2 SYGVKD. CDR3 DNA: TGTGCCATCAGTGACCGGACAGGGCCCACAGATACGCAGTATTTT. Amino acids: CAISDRTGPTDTQYF.

This chain joins TRBV15 and TRBJ2-5, with 9 positions matching TRBD1. The J segment lost 3 bases and the V segment lost 1 base, leaving 6 bases of the junction unmatched. The germline CDR1 and CDR2 sequences are LNHNV and YYDKDF (reference sequence). The CDR3 is made up of 16 amino acids. The DNA of the CDR3 is TGTGCCACCAGCAGAGCCCCAGGGACAGGGAAAGAGACCCAGTACTTC. The encoded protein is CATSRAPGTGKETQYF.

Turning to this clone: Other DNA sequences within the sample encode an identical CDR3. J is TRBJ2-1 and V is TRBV7-2, with D unclear. V lost 0 bases and J lost 7, with 4 bases in between. Germline loops: CDR1 SGHTA, CDR2 FQGNSA. The CDR3 is made up of 12 amino acids. The CDR3 protein is CASSLARNEQFF. The CDR3 bases are TGTGCCAGCAGCTTAGCGCGGAATGAGCAGTTCTTC.

This clone was observed a few times. The rearrangement uses TRBV7-6 and TRBJ2-3; D is uncertain. V dropped 1 base and J dropped 0 bases, with 2 bases sitting between them. Germline lookup yields CDR1 SGHVS and CDR2 FNYEAQ. The CDR3 totals 13 residues. The CDR3 loop is CASSLESTDTQYF. CDR3 DNA: TGTGCCAGCAGCTTAGAAAGCACAGATACGCAGTATTTT.

With respect to this clone: The sample holds other DNA sequences that translate to the same CDR3. The V gene is TRBV30, the J gene TRBJ1-4; tentatively, D is TRBD1 (5 bases). The CDR3 spans 13 residues. Germline V CDR1 and CDR2: GTSNPN, SVGIG (reference sequence). V shed 1 base and J shed 8 bases, with 11 bases lying between them. The CDR3, as DNA: TGTGCCTGGAGTGGTCAGGGCCGAGAAAAACTGTTTTTT. Protein sequence: CAWSGQGREKLFF. Combining the CDR3 with reference TRBV30 and TRBJ1-4 gives the whole variable domain SQTIHQWPATLVQPVGSPLSLECTVEGTSNPNLYWYRQAAGRGLQLLFYSVGIGQISSEVPQNLSASRPQDRQFILSSKKLLLSDSGFYLCAWSGQGREKLFFGSGTQLSVL.

The V gene is TRBV4-3, the J gene TRBJ2-5; the D gene is possibly TRBD1 (5 bases). Germline V gives CDR1 LGHNA, CDR2 YSLEER. This CDR3 has 16 residues. The V and J ends lost 0 bases and 2 bases respectively, with 13 bases between them. This CDR3 is CASSQEISTVQETQYF. The CDR3 coding sequence is TGCGCCAGCAGCCAAGAAATCTCGACAGTGCAAGAGACCCAGTACTTC.

V and J are TRBV29-1 and TRBJ2-2; D remains ambiguous. The CDR3 totals 12 residues. Trimming removed 1 base from V and 6 bases from J, with 6 bases in between. Germline CDR1 reads SQVTM; CDR2 reads ANQGSEA. The CDR3 DNA reads as TGCAGCGTTGAAGTGTTGCCCGGGGAGCTGTTTTTT. This encodes CSVEVLPGELFF.

This clone was recorded a few times. The chain recombines TRBV10-3 with TRBJ1-2, with D unresolved. The CDR3 loop spans 15 amino acids. Germline CDR1 reads ENHRY; CDR2 reads SYGVKD. V lost 3 bases, J lost 5 bases, and 16 bases lay in between. This CDR3 reads CAISESASGVYGYTF. CDR3 coding DNA: TGTGCCATCAGTGAATCGGCGAGTGGGGTTTATGGCTACACCTTC.

The chain has TRBV5-4 and TRBJ1-6; 8 nucleotides agree with TRBD1. Trimming cost V 0 bases and J 4 bases; bases outside gene matches: 6. The germline V gene encodes CDR1 SGHNT and CDR2 YYREEE (reference sequence). The CDR3 extends over 17 amino acids. The CDR3 DNA reads as TGTGCCAGCAGCTTGGCAATTCGGGACAGGTATAATTCACCCCTCCACTTT. It yields the protein CASSLAIRDRYNSPLHF.

This clone was counted a few times. Other DNA sequences in the sample encode the same CDR3. The V call is TRBV5-1, the J call TRBJ2-2; the D gene is possibly TRBD2 (6 bases). V was cut by 1 base and J by 1 base, with 8 bases left in between. Germline V gene lookup returns CDR1 SGHRS and CDR2 YFSETQ. The CDR3 consists of 15 residues. CDR3 residues: CASSLPGVNTGELFF. DNA for the CDR3: TGCGCCAGCAGCTTGCCGGGAGTGAACACCGGGGAGCTGTTTTTT.